The sequence of this T cell receptor beta chain was determined in a study of T-cell memory formation after mild COVID-19 (dated by TCRdb to about 2021). Background on the whole study: TCR sequence clusters from the two donors were largely donor specific. The cohort comprised two young, previously healthy adult volunteers, one female and one male. In a couple of donors, T-cell clones that expanded and contracted after mild COVID-19 were followed by sequencing TCRalpha and TCRbeta repertoires longitudinally. The paper's findings and limits, for the study overall: Contracting CD4+ clones appeared mostly in the CM and EM memory subsets, whereas CD8+ clones were enriched in EMRA. Some responding clones were detected in pre-infection memory, which suggested that pre-existing cross-reactive memory T cells had joined the SARS-CoV-2 response. Only two mild cases were covered in the study, and larger cohorts including severe cases with pre-infection samples were considered necessary. SARS-CoV-2 specificity was not confirmed for the second-wave clones peaking on day 37. Clones contracting from day 15 to 85 had balanced CD4/CD8 phenotypes, while a second wave expanding from day 15 to 37 was biased towards CD4+.

A word on this clonotype: It has no known antigen specificity. Base qualities are missing; no much larger clone stands one base away.

TCRdb shows the sequencer as Illumina NovaSeq 6000. TCRalpha and TCRbeta cDNA libraries were built by 5'RACE with constant-segment primers, adding sample barcodes and unique molecular identifiers. Trizol reagent was used to extract RNA from every sample. Libraries were amplified in two PCR steps, with a second sample barcode and Illumina TruSeq adapters added in the second step. Sequencing of libraries was performed on an Illumina NovaSeq with 2 x 150 bp paired-end reads. Processing in the source paper ran as follows. With migec v1.2.7, reads were demultiplexed and then collapsed into UMI-guided consensus sequences. Using mixcr v2.1.11, UMI consensuses were aligned to TRA and TRB V and J templates and then assembled into clonotypes. Clonotypes were classified as expanded or contracted when called significant by both edgeR and NoisET, with noise models trained on biological replicates. For edgeR calls, a false discovery rate-adjusted p below 0.01 and a log2 fold-change threshold of 1 were applied. As an exploratory analysis of dynamics, max-normalized trajectories of the 1000 most abundant clonotypes were examined by PCA with hierarchical clustering. Each responding clone was given a CD4 or CD8 phenotype based on the CD4+ and CD8+ repertoires, which had been sequenced separately. Using fastp trimming at Q25 and MiXCR clonotype assembly, TCRdb reanalyzed the public sequencing data and kept in-frame beta chains. When rows share a CDR3 protein, they turn into one entry using the most common DNA and genes. TCRdb's processing, not the authors' own work, is the source of the V and J calls. In this sample the table shows 300,000 to 400,000 distinct CDR3 sequences, approximately 16% of which occur a single time. The biggest ten clones account for under 25% of the sample.

The CDR3 numbers 10 residues from cysteine through phenylalanine. Kept here is only the CDR3 DNA, which spans 30 bases and is read in frame from base 1. V is pared back by 7 bases and J by 4 bases, with 5 bases lying between the germline termini. Looking up the germline V gene (reference sequence) yields CDR1 DFQATT and CDR2 SNEGSKA. Ficoll-Paque density gradient centrifugation was the method used to isolate PBMCs. The sequence is built from TRBV20-1 and TRBJ2-1, with no D gene named confidently. The sequencing input was PBMCs or a T cell subset sorted from them (not recorded which). The clonotype was recovered from a man between 18 and 29 years old who had mild COVID-19 (a few samples of this study predate the infection). The sample titles of this study are shuffled in the database, so cell type and time point are left out; the donor was told from shared clones. DNA sequence: TGCAGTGGTCGGTACAATGAGCAGTTCTTC. The encoded protein is CSGRYNEQFF.